This TCR beta chain is drawn from a study of blood T cell repertoires in COVID-19. Background on the study: COVID-19 samples, acute and convalescent, were from the United States, Italy and Spain. PBMCs, B-cell-depleted T cells, or T cells provided the cDNA or gDNA that made up the material.

Original handling: Amplifying reference gene primers gave estimates of nucleated cell counts. Produced via immunoSEQ multiplex PCR; TCRdb's table is partial and in-frame only. V and J calls and clone size come straight from that table; D and trimming were deduced from the DNA. The sample consists of 300,000 to 450,000 clones, 85% of them appearing once. This clone was observed a single time. CDR3 length: 17 residues. V lost 3 bases and J lost 0; bases outside the gene matches: 5. Germline V gives CDR1 SGDLS, CDR2 YYNGEE. This chain joins TRBV9 and TRBJ2-5, with 13 bases identical to TRBD2. This clonotype was sampled from a woman aged 18 to 35 with acute or convalescent COVID-19. The sample comprised peripheral blood. DNA for the CDR3: TGTGCCAGCAGCGAAACAGGGACTAGCGGGAACCAAGAGACCCAGTACTTC. This encodes CASSETGTSGNQETQYF.